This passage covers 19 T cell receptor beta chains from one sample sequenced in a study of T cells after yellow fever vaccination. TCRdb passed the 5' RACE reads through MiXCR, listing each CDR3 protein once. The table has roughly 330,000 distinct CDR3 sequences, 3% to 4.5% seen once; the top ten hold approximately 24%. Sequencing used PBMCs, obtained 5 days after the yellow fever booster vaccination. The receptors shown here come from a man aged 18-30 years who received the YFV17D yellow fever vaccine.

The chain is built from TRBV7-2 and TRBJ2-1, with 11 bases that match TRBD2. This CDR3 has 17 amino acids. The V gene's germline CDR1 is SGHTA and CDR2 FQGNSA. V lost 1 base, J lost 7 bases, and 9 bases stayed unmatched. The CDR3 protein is CASSLGSLAGGRNEQFF. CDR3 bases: TGTGCCAGCAGCTTAGGGAGTTTAGCGGGGGGGAGGAATGAGCAGTTCTTC.

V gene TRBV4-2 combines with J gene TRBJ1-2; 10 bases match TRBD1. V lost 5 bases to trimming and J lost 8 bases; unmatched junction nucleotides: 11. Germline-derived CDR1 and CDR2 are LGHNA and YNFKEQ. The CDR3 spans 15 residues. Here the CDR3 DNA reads TGTGCCAGCAGCGACGACCGGGACAGGGGTCCCGGCTACACCTTC. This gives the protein CASSDDRDRGPGYTF.

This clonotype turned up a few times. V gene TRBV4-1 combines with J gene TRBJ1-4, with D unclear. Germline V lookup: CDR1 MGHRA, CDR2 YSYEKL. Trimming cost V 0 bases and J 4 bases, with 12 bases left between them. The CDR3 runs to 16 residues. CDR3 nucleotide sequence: TGCGCCAGCAGCCAAGATCCTTACAGAATTAATGAAAAACTGTTTTTT. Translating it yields CASSQDPYRINEKLFF.

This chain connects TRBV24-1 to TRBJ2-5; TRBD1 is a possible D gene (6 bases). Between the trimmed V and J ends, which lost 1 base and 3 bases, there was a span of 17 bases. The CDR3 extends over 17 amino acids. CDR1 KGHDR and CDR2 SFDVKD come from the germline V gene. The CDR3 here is CATSDFGTHGGKETQYF. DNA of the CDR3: TGTGCCACCAGTGATTTCGGGACACATGGCGGAAAAGAGACCCAGTACTTC.

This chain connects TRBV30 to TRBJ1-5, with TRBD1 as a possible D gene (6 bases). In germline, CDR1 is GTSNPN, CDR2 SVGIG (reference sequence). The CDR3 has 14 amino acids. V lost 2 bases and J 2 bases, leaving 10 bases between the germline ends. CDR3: CAWSWGLGNQPQHF. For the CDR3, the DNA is TGTGCCTGGAGTTGGGGGCTGGGCAATCAGCCCCAGCATTTT. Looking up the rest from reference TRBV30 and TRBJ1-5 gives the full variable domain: SQTIHQWPATLVQPVGSPLSLECTVEGTSNPNLYWYRQAAGRGLQLLFYSVGIGQISSEVPQNLSASRPQDRQFILSSKKLLLSDSGFYLCAWSWGLGNQPQHFGDGTRLSIL.

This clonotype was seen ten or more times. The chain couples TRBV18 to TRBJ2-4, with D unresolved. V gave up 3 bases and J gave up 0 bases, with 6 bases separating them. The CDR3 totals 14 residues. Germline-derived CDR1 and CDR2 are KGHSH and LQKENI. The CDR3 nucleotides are TGTGCCAGCTCACCGCCAGAAGCCAAAAACATTCAGTACTTC. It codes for CASSPPEAKNIQYF. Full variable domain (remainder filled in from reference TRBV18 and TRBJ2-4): NAGVMQNPRHLVRRRGQEARLRCSPMKGHSHVYWYRQLPEEGLKFMVYLQKENIIDESGMPKERFSAEFPKEGPSILRIQQVVRGDSAAYFCASSPPEAKNIQYFGAGTRLSVL.

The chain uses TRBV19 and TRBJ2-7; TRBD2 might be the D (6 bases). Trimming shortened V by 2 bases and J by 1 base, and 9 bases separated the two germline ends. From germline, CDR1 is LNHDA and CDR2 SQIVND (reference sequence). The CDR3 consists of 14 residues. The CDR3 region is CASSISAGSYEQYV. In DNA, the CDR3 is TGTGCCAGTAGTATATCGGCGGGGTCCTACGAGCAGTACGTC.

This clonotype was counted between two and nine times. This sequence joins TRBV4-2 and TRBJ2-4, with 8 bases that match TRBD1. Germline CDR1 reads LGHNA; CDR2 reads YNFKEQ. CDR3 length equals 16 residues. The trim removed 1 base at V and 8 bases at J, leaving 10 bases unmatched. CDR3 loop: CASSQAANRGLDIQYF. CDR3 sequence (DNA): TGTGCCAGCAGCCAAGCAGCAAACAGGGGGTTAGACATTCAGTACTTC.

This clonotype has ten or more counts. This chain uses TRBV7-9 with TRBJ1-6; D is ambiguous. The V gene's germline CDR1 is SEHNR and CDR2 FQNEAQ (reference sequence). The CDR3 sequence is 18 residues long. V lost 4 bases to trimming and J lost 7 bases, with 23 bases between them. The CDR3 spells CASSSLRGGQDVNSPLHF. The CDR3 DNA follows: TGTGCCAGCAGCTCTCTACGGGGTGGCCAGGACGTGAATTCACCCCTCCACTTT. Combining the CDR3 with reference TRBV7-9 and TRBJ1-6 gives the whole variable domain DTGVSQNPRHKITKRGQNVTFRCDPISEHNRLYWYRQTLGQGPEFLTYFQNEAQLEKSRLLSDRFSAERPKGSFSTLEIQRTEQGDSAMYLCASSSLRGGQDVNSPLHFGNGTRLTVT.

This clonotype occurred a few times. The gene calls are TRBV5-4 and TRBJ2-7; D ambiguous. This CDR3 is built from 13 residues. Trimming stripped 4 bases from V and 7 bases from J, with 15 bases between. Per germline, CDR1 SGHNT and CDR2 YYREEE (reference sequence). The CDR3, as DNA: TGTGCCAGCAGCCCGCGATCGGATTCTGAGCAGTACTTC. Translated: CASSPRSDSEQYF.

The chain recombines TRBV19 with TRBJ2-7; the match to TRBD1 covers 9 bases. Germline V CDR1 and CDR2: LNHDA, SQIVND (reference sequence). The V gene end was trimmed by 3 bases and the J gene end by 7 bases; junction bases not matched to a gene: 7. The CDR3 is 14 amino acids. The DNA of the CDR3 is TGTGCCAGTAGTATGGCACAGGGGGCGCAGGAGCAGTACTTC. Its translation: CASSMAQGAQEQYF.

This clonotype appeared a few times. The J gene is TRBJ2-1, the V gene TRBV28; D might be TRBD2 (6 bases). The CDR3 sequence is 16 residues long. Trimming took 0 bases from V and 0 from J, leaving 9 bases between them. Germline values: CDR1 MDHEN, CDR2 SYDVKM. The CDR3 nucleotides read TGTGCCAGCAGTTTATGGCTAGCGTCCTCCTACAATGAGCAGTTCTTC. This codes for CASSLWLASSYNEQFF. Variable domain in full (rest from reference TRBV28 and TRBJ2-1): DVKVTQSSRYLVKRTGEKVFLECVQDMDHENMFWYRQDPGLGLRLIYFSYDVKMKEKGDIPEGYSVSREKKERFSLILESASTNQTSMYLCASSLWLASSYNEQFFGPGTRLTVL.

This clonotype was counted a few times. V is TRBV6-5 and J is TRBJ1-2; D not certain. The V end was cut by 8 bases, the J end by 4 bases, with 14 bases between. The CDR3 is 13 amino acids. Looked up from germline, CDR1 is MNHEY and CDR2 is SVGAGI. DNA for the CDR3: TGTGCCAGCTGCCGGGCACGGTTCTATGGCTACACCTTC. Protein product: CASCRARFYGYTF.

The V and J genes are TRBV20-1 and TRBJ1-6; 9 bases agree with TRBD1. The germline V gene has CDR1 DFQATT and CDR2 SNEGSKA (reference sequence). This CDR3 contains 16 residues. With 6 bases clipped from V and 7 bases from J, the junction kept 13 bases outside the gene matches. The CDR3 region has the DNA TGCAGTGCGACCCGGGACAGGGCAATCAAGAATTCACCCCTCCACTTT. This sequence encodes CSATRDRAIKNSPLHF.

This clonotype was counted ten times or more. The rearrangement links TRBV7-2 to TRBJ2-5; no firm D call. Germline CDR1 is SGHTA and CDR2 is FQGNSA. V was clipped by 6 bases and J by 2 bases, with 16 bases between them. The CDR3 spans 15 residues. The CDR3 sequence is CASSIFRRTQETQYF. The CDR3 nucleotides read TGTGCCAGCAGTATTTTCCGACGAACGCAAGAGACCCAGTACTTC.

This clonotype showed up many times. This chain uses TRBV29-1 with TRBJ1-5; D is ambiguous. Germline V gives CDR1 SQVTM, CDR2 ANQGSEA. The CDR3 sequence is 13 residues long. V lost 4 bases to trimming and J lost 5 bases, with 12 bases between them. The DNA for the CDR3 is TGCAGCGTTGGATTGGCAGCTTATCAGCCCCAGCATTTT. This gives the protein CSVGLAAYQPQHF. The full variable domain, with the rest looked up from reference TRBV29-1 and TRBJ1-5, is SAVISQKPSRDICQRGTSLTIQCQVDSQVTMMFWYRQQPGQSLTLIATANQGSEATYESGFVIDKFPISRPNLTFSTLTVSNMSPEDSSIYLCSVGLAAYQPQHFGDGTRLSIL.

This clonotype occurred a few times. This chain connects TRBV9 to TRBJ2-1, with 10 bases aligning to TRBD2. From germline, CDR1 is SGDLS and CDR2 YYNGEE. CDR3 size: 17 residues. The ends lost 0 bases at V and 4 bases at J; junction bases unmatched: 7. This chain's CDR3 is CASSVVPLAGYYNEQFF. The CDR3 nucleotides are TGTGCCAGCAGCGTAGTTCCACTAGCGGGGTATTACAATGAGCAGTTCTTC.

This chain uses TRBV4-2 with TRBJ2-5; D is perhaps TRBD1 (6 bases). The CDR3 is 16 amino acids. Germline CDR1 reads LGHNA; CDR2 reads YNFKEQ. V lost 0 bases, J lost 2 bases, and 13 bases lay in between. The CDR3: CASSQDAGTLQETQYF. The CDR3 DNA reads TGTGCCAGCAGCCAAGATGCAGGGACACTTCAAGAGACCCAGTACTTC.

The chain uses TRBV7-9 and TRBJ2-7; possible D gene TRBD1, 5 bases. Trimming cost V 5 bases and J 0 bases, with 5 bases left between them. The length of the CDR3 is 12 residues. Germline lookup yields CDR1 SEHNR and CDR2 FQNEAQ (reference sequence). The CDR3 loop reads CASSDSSYEQYV. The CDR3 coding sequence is TGTGCCAGCAGCGACAGCTCCTACGAGCAGTACGTC.